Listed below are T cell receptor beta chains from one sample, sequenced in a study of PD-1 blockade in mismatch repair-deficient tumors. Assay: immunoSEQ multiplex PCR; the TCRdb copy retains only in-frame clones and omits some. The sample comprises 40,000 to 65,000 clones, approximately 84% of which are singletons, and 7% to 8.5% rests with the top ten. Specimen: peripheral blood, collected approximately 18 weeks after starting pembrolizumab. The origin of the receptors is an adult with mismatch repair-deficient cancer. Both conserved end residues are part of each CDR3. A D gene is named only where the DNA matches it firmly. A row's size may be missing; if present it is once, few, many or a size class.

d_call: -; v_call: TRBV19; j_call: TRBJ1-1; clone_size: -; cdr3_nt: TGTGCCAGTAGCCAGGCGGGGGCAGGCACTGAAGCTTTCTTT; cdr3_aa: CASSQAGAGTEAFF
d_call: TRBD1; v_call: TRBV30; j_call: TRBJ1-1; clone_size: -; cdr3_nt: TGTGCCTGGAGTGTTAGCGAAATGGGACAGTTGAACACTGAAGCTTTCTTT; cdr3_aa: CAWSVSEMGQLNTEAFF
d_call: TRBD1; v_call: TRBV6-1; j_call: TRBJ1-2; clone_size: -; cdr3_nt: TGTGCCAGCAGTGGCCGGGACAGGGCTCGGAGCTATGGCTACACCTTC; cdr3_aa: CASSGRDRARSYGYTF
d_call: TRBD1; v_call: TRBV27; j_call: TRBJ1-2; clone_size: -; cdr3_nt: TGTGCCAGCAGGGACAGGGGGCGGGTTGATAGAAACTATGGCTACACCTTC; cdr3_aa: CASRDRGRVDRNYGYTF
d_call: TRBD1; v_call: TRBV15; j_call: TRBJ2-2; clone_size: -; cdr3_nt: TGTGCCACCAGCAGATCCGGGACAGGGAAGACCGGGGAGCTGTTTTTT; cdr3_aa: CATSRSGTGKTGELFF
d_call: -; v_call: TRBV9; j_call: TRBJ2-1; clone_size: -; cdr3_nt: TGTGCCAGCAGCGTCGACGAGGGAGTCTACAATGAGCAGTTCTTC; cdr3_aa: CASSVDEGVYNEQFF
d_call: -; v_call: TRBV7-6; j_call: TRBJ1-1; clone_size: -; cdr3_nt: TGTGCCAGCAGCTCCAGTATGAACACTGAAGCTTTCTTT; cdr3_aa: CASSSSMNTEAFF
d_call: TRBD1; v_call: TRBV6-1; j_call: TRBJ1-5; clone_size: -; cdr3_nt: TGTGCCAGCAGAGACCGGACAGGGGGTTTTCAGCCCCAGCATTTT; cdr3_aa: CASRDRTGGFQPQHF
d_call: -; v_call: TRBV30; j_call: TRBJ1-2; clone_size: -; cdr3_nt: TGTGCCTGGATTTCGGCTAACGGAGGCTACACCTTC; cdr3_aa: CAWISANGGYTF
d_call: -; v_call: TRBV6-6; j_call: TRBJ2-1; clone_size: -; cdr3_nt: TGTGCCAGCAGTTATAGGCTAGTGGATGAGCAGTTCTTC; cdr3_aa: CASSYRLVDEQFF
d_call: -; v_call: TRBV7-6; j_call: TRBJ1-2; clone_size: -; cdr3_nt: TGTGCCAGCAGCAATACAGGGTTCGATGGCTACACCTTC; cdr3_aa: CASSNTGFDGYTF
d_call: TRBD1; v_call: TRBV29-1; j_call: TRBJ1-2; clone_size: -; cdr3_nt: TGCAGCGTGTCATCAATTCCGGGACAGGGAGGGTCGGGCTACACCTTC; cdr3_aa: CSVSSIPGQGGSGYTF
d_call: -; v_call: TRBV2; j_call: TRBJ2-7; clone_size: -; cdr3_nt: TGTGCCAGCAGATGGTCCCCCGATCTAACCTACGAGCAGTACTTC; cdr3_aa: CASRWSPDLTYEQYF
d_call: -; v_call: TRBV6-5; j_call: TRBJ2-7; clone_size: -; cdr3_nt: TGTGCCAGCAGAGACTTGGCCTACGAGCAGTACTTC; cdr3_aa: CASRDLAYEQYF
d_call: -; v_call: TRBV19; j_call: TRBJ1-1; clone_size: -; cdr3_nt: TGTGCCAGTAGTATAGGGGATCTGACTGAAGCTTTCTTT; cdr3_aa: CASSIGDLTEAFF
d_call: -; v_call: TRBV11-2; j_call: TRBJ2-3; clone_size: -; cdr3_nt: TGTGCCAGCAGCCAAGGGGGGAGGGCCTTAGATACGCAGTATTTT; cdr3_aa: CASSQGGRALDTQYF
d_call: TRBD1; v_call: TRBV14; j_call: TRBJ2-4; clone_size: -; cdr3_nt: TGTGCCAGCAGCAAGGGGGCCCGGTCCAAAAACATTCAGTACTTC; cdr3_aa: CASSKGARSKNIQYF
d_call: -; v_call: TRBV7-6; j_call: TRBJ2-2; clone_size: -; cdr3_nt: TGTGCCAGCAGCTTAGGAGGAGGGATGTATACCGGGGAGCTGTTTTTT; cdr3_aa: CASSLGGGMYTGELFF
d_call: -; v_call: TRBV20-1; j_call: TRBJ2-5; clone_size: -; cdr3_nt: TGCAGTGCTAGTCTCGGTGAGACCCAGTACTTC; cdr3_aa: CSASLGETQYF
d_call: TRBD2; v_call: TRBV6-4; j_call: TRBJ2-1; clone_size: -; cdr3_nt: TGTGCCAGCAGTGACCCGTGGCTAGCGGGAGGGTCGGGGGTGACGGAGCAGTTCTTC; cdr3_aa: CASSDPWLAGGSGVTEQFF
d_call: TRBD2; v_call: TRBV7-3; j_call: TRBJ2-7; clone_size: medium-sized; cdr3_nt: TGTGCCAGCAGCCCACGGGCGGGAGTAGGATGGGAGCAGTACTTC; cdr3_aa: CASSPRAGVGWEQYF
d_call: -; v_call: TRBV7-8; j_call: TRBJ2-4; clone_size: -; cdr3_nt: TGTGCCAGCAGCTTATTACAAGAGGAAAACATTCAGTACTTC; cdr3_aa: CASSLLQEENIQYF
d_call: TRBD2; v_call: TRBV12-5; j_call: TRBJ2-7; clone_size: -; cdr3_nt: TGTGCTAGTGGTTCACCCCAGGTGAGCGGGAGCTCCTACGAGCAGTACTTC; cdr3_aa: CASGSPQVSGSSYEQYF
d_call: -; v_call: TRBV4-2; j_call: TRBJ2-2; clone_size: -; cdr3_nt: TGTGCCAGCAGCCAGTCGGGGGCCGGGGAGCTGTTTTTT; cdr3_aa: CASSQSGAGELFF
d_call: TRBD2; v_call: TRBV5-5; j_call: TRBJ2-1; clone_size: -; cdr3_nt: TGTGCCAGCAGCTTAAGGGCTAGCGGGTTTTCCTACAATGAGCAGTTCTTC; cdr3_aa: CASSLRASGFSYNEQFF
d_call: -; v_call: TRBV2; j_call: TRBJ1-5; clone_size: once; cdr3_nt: TGTGCCAGCCAAAATCAACAGGGCGCTAATCAGCCCCAGCATTTT; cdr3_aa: CASQNQQGANQPQHF
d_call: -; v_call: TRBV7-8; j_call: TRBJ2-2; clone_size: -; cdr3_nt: TGTGCCAGCAGCTTATCCGTCGGGGAGCTGTTTTTT; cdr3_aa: CASSLSVGELFF
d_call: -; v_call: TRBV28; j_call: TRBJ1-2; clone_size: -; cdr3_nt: TGTGCCAGCAGTTTCCCCGGACGTGGCTACACCTTC; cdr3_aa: CASSFPGRGYTF
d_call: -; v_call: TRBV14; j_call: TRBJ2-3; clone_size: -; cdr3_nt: TGTGCCAGCAGCCCAAGACAGCTCACAGATACGCAGTATTTT; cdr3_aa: CASSPRQLTDTQYF
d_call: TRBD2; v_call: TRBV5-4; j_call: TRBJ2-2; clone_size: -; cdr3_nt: TGTGCCAGCAGCTTCCGAGCGGGAGGCAACACCGGGGAGCTGTTTTTT; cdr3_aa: CASSFRAGGNTGELFF
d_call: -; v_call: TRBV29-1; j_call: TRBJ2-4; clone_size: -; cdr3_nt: TGCAGCGTTGACGGTCAAGGGGGGGGAGCCAAAAACATTCAGTACTTC; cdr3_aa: CSVDGQGGGAKNIQYF
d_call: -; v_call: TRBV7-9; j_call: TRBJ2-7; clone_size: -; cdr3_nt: TGTGCCAGCAGCTTAGAGGACGAGCAGTACTTC; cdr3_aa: CASSLEDEQYF
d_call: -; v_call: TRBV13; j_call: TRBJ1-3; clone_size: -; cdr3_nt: TGTGCCAGCAGCGCCCTAGGACGGTACCCTGGAAACACCATATATTTT; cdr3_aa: CASSALGRYPGNTIYF
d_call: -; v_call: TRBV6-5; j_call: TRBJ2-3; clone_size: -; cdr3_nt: TGTGCCAGCTCCCCAGCGAGGGGGGATACGCAGTATTTT; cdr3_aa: CASSPARGDTQYF
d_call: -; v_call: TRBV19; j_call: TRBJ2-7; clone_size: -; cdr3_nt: TGTGCCAGTAGTATCCTGGGCGGAGGGGGTGAGCAGTACTTC; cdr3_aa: CASSILGGGGEQYF
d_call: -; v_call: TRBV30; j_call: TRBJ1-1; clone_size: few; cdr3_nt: TGTGCCTGGACCCCCGGGACATCGAACACTGAAGCTTTCTTT; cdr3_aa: CAWTPGTSNTEAFF
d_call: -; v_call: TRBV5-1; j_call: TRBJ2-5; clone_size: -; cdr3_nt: TGCGCCAGCAGCCCGGGACCTCAAGAGACCCAGTACTTC; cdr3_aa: CASSPGPQETQYF
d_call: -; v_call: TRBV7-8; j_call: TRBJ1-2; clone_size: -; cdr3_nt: TGTGCCAGCAGCCCTCGCAGAACAGCTAACTATGGCTACACCTTC; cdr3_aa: CASSPRRTANYGYTF
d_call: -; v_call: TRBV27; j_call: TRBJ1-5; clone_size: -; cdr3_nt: TGTGCCAGCAGTTTAACAGAGACGGGTCAGCCCCAGCATTTT; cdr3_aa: CASSLTETGQPQHF
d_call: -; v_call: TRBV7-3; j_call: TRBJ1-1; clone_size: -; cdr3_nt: TGTGCCAGCAGCCTGAAGAGGGGCACTGAAGCTTTCTTT; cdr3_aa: CASSLKRGTEAFF
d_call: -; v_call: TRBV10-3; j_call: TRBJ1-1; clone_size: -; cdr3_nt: TGTGCCATCAGTGGGCGGGAGAACACTGAAGCTTTCTTT; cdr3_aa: CAISGRENTEAFF
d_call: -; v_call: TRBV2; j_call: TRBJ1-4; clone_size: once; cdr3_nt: TGTGCCAGCAATATTCTGCAGGGGTCTGAAAAACTGTTTTTT; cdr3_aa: CASNILQGSEKLFF
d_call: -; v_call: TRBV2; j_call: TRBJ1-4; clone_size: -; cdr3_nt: TGTGCCAGCAGGCAGTACAGGTTGACTAATGAAAAACTGTTTTTT; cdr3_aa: CASRQYRLTNEKLFF
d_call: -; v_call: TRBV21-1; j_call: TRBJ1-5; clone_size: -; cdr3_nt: TGTGCACAGGGGGGGGATCAGCCCCAGCATTTT; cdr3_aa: CAQGGDQPQHF
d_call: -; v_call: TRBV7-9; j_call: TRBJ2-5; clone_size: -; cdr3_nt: TGTGCCAGCAGCTTCCGGGCTCTCCGGGAGACCCAGTACTTC; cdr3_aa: CASSFRALRETQYF
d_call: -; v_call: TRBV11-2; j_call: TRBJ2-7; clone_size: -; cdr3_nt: TGTGCCAGCAGCTTACCGGAACTTTTTGCCTACGAGCAGTACTTC; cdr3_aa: CASSLPELFAYEQYF
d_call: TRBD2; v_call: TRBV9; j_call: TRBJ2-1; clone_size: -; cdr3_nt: TGTGCCAGCAGCCCCGGGGGTAGCGGGAGTTTGTATGAGCAGTTCTTC; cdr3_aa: CASSPGGSGSLYEQFF
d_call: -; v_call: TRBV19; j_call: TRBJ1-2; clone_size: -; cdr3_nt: TGTGCCAGTATCGACGGGCCCGGACGGTATGGCTACACCTTC; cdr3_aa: CASIDGPGRYGYTF
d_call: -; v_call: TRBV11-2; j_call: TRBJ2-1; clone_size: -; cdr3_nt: TGTGCCAGCAGCTTAGATCGTACGGGCCCACTGTTCTTC; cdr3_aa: CASSLDRTGPLFF
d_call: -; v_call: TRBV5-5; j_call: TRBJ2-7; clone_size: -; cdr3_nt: TGTGCCAGCAGCTTAGCGGGCCTCTCCTACGAGCAGTACTTC; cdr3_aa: CASSLAGLSYEQYF
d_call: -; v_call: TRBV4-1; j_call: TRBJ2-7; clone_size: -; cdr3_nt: TGCGCCAGCAGCCAAGATAGAGGCTCCTACGAGCAGTACTTC; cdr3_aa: CASSQDRGSYEQYF